This TCR beta chain came from a study of OX40 agonist ivuxolimab in advanced cancers. Study at large: With a range of roughly 23 to 90, age averaged roughly 60 years, and 75% to 90% were male. Partial responses were achieved by three patients, one with hepatocellular carcinoma and two with cutaneous melanoma.

Repertoires were generated with immunoSEQ multiplex PCR, while TCRdb's copy carries only in-frame clones and drops some. The repertoire holds roughly 30,000 clones, with about nine tenths as singletons. This TCR was sampled from an adult with an advanced solid tumor such as melanoma, head and neck, liver or kidney cancer. Source: CD4+ or CD8+ T cells sorted from blood, taken in a trial of the OX40 agonist ivuxolimab.

CDR3 residues: CASSGSGLAWADTQYF. In DNA, the CDR3 is TGTGCCAGCAGCGGAAGCGGACTAGCTTGGGCAGATACGCAGTATTTT. The chain has TRBV9 and TRBJ2-3; the match to TRBD2 covers 8 bases. Trimming took 3 bases from V and 4 from J; bases not matched to a gene: 10. Germline V lookup: CDR1 SGDLS, CDR2 YYNGEE. CDR3 size: 16 residues.